This T cell receptor (beta chain) was sequenced for a study of control samples from healthy donors and cancer patients. CDR3 length equals 15 residues. Trimming took 5 bases from V and 10 from J; bases not matched to a gene: 11. Germline values: CDR1 SGHTA, CDR2 FQGNSA. Only in-frame clones appear in the TCRdb table, and some are missing; sequencing was by immunoSEQ multiplex PCR. Among under 150,000 clones listed, roughly 86% were seen once. The chain combines TRBV7-2 with TRBJ2-1; 10 bases fit TRBD2. Sequencing was performed on PBMCs. The receptor was derived from a man aged 45-65 years with head and neck cancer. Here the CDR3 reads CASSTRGLAGVEQFF. The CDR3 DNA reads TGTGCCAGCAGCACAAGGGGGCTAGCGGGAGTCGAGCAGTTCTTC.